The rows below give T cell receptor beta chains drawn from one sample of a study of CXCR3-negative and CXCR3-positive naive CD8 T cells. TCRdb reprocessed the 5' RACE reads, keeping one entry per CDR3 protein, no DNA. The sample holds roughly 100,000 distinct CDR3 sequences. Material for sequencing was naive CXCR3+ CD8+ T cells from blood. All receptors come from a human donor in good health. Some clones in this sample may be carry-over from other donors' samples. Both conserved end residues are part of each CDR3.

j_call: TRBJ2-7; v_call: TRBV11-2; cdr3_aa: CASSLVAPGGEQYF
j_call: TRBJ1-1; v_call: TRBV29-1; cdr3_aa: CSVDPSGLSTEAFF
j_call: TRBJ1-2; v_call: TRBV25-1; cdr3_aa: CASSEGVRELGYTF
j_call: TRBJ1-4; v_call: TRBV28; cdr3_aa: CASSGRGGFNEKLFF
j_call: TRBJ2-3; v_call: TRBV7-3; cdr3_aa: CASSLIGEAGGSTDTQYF
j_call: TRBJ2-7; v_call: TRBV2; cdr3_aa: CASSDPGTSDEQYF
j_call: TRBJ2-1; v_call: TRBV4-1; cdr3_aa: CASSQEWTSGMNNEQFF
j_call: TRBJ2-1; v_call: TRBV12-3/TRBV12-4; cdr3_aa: CASSPSGFGAYNEQFF
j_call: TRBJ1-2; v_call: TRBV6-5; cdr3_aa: CASSYAGDGYTF
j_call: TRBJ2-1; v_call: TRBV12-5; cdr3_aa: CASGLVNGPGNEQFF